Listed below are T cell receptor beta chains from one sample, sequenced in a study of T cells in localized non-small cell lung cancer. The method was immunoSEQ multiplex PCR; TCRdb's version includes in-frame clones alone and lacks a portion of them. The sample lists 45,000 to 60,000 clones; around 86% were seen once. The sample was peripheral blood, taken before any cancer treatment. Every receptor here comes from a woman aged 40-75 years with stage I lung adenocarcinoma. Each CDR3 is given with its conserved first and last residue. A D gene is named only where the DNA matches it firmly. Only part of the rows carry a size: once, few, many, or a class if the clone is expanded.

>TRBJ2-1|-|-|TRBV5-1
TGCGCCAGCAGTCCTGCTGGGGGTGAGCAGTTCTTC
CASSPAGGEQFF
>TRBJ1-1|TRBD1|-|TRBV6-5
TGTGCCAGCAGTTACTCGATAGGACAGGGGGCGTTTGCGGCTTTCTTT
CASSYSIGQGAFAAFF
>TRBJ1-3|TRBD1|once|TRBV9
TGTGCCAGCAGCGCGAGTGGGACAGGGGCTGGAAACACCATATATTTT
CASSASGTGAGNTIYF
>TRBJ1-1|-|once|TRBV6-1
TGTGCCAGCAGTGAAGCCACACCGGCAGGAGGTTCTGAAGCTTTCTTT
CASSEATPAGGSEAFF
>TRBJ2-2|-|few|TRBV7-9
TGTGCCAGCAGTCAGAGGGGGGACACCGGGGAGCTGTTTTTT
CASSQRGDTGELFF
>TRBJ2-7|-|-|TRBV7-8
TGTGCCAGCAGCTTAGCTCCGGGAACCTACGAGCAGTACTTC
CASSLAPGTYEQYF
>TRBJ2-3|TRBD2|-|TRBV10-3
TGTGCCATCACCCGGACTAGCGGGGGCAGCACAGATACGCAGTATTTT
CAITRTSGGSTDTQYF
>TRBJ1-1|-|-|TRBV5-1
TGCGCCAGCAGCTTAGTCGCCAACAGGGCGTTCAAGACTGAAGCTTTCTTT
CASSLVANRAFKTEAFF
>TRBJ1-4|-|-|TRBV6-6
TGTGCCAGCAGAAAACCGACCGATGAAAAACTGTTTTTT
CASRKPTDEKLFF
>TRBJ2-7|TRBD1|-|TRBV28
TGTGCCAGCAAACAAAGACAGGGCGAGCAGTACTTC
CASKQRQGEQYF
>TRBJ1-4|-|-|TRBV25-1
TGTGCCAGCAGCGATGTAGGAGCCCATAATGAAAAACTGTTTTTT
CASSDVGAHNEKLFF
>TRBJ2-2|-|once|TRBV10-3
TGTGCCATCGAAGTTGAGAACACCGGGGAGCTGTTTTTT
CAIEVENTGELFF
>TRBJ2-5|-|-|TRBV7-2
TGTGCCAGCAGCTCCGGAGGGCCTCCGGAGACCCAGTACTTC
CASSSGGPPETQYF
>TRBJ1-2|-|-|TRBV29-1
TGCAGCGTTGAGCCCCAGGCGGGGGACTACACCTTC
CSVEPQAGDYTF